Each of the 21 T cell receptor beta chains below was sequenced from the same sample in a study of T cells in Graves' hyperthyroidism and ophthalmopathy (dated by TCRdb to the late 2010s). Library creation used multiplex PCR. The sequencing machine was an Illumina HiSeq 2000. The TCR beta CDR3 regions were amplified from RNA transcripts. The TCR CDR3 was subjected to a first round of RT-PCR using the HTBI primer set and the Qiagen OneStep RT-PCR kit. TCRdb cleaned the public reads at Q25 with fastp, built clones with MiXCR and kept in-frame beta chains. Every entry covers one CDR3 protein and lists the most common genes and DNA from its rows. This sample has a few hundred thousand distinct CDR3 sequences in its table, and more than 15% of those were observed once. Of the sample, less than 30% falls within the top ten clones. The sequenced sample was blood. The source of these receptors is a woman under 40 with Graves' ophthalmopathy.

This clonotype was seen repeatedly, ten times or more. J is TRBJ2-1 and V is TRBV20-1; D not certain. The CDR3 has 14 amino acids. V was pared by 1 base and J by 0 bases, with 7 bases between. Germline V gene sequence: CDR1 DFQATT, CDR2 SNEGSKA (reference sequence). The CDR3 loop reads CSARGGSSYNEQFF. Written as DNA, the CDR3 is TGCAGTGCTAGAGGCGGAAGCTCCTACAATGAGCAGTTCTTC.

This clonotype was counted at least ten times. CDR3: CASSVGGAYNEQFF. The CDR3 nucleotides are TGTGCCAGCAGCGTAGGTGGGGCTTACAATGAGCAGTTCTTC. The chain joins TRBV9 to TRBJ2-1, with D possibly TRBD1 on 5 matching bases. Trimming took 0 bases from V and 4 from J, leaving 8 bases between them. CDR1 SGDLS and CDR2 YYNGEE come from the germline V gene. The CDR3 is 14 amino acids.

This chain joins TRBV7-2 and TRBJ2-1; D is undetermined. Germline V gene lookup returns CDR1 SGHTA and CDR2 FQGNSA. The CDR3 runs 13 residues. V lost 6 bases, J lost 1 base, and 7 bases lay in between. The CDR3: CASSEESYNEQFF. In DNA form, the CDR3 reads TGTGCCAGCAGTGAGGAGTCCTACAATGAGCAGTTCTTC.

This clonotype was recorded many times. The V and J genes are TRBV2 and TRBJ1-2; D unresolved. The CDR3 runs to 15 residues. Germline CDR1 is SNHLY and CDR2 is FYNNEI. The germline V and J ends were trimmed by 6 bases and 3 bases, with 17 bases remaining between them. CDR3 protein: CASSPDMVLDYGYTF. CDR3 in DNA: TGTGCCAGCAGCCCCGATATGGTCCTTGACTATGGCTACACCTTC. Full variable domain (rest looked up from reference TRBV2 and TRBJ1-2): EPEVTQTPSHQVTQMGQEVILRCVPISNHLYFYWYRQILGQKVEFLVSFYNNEISEKSEIFDDQFSVERPDGSNFTLKIRSTKLEDSAMYFCASSPDMVLDYGYTFGSGTRLTVV.

There are many counts of this clonotype. V gene TRBV6-2 or TRBV6-3 combines with J gene TRBJ2-7; TRBD2 matches at 16 bases. This CDR3 has 19 residues. CDR1 and CDR2 (germline): MNHEY, SVGEGT. Trimming removed 2 bases from V and 6 bases from J; junction bases left unmatched: 13. The CDR3 bases are TGTGCCAGCAGTTACGCGGGACTAGCGGGAGGGCCAGGGCTCGGCGAGCAGTACTTC. It specifies CASSYAGLAGGPGLGEQYF.

This chain connects TRBV12-5 to TRBJ2-7; 10 nucleotides agree with TRBD2. In germline, CDR1 is LGHNT, CDR2 FRNRAP. With V trimmed by 4 bases and J by 6 bases, 9 bases remained unmatched. The CDR3 runs to 15 residues. CDR3 residues: CASGSWPLAGAEQYF. The CDR3 DNA reads TGTGCTAGTGGTTCTTGGCCTCTAGCGGGGGCCGAGCAGTACTTC. The full variable domain, completed using reference TRBV12-5 and TRBJ2-7, is DARVTQTPRHKVTEMGQEVTMRCQPILGHNTVFWYRQTMMQGLELLAYFRNRAPLDDSGMPKDRFSAEMPDATLATLKIQPSEPRDSAVYFCASGSWPLAGAEQYFGPGTRLTVT.

This clonotype was seen at least ten times. V and J are TRBV18 and TRBJ2-3; TRBD2 matches at 7 bases. CDR1 is KGHSH, CDR2 LQKENI, per germline. Trimming at V came to 3 bases and at J to 0 bases, leaving 6 bases not matched to a gene. This CDR3 region has 16 residues. The CDR3 sequence is CASSPASGDSTDTQYF. In DNA form, the CDR3 reads TGTGCCAGCTCACCGGCTAGCGGAGATAGCACAGATACGCAGTATTTT.

This clonotype has at least ten counts. This chain uses TRBV15 with TRBJ2-7, with TRBD2 matching 7 bases. Germline values: CDR1 LNHNV, CDR2 YYDKDF (reference sequence). V shed 4 bases, J shed 0 bases, and the junction held 12 bases outside the gene matches. This CDR3 region has 17 residues. For the CDR3, the DNA is TGTGCCACCAGCACTCGAGCGGGGAGTATTTACTCCTACGAGCAGTACTTC. It encodes CATSTRAGSIYSYEQYF.

The V and J genes are TRBV7-2 and TRBJ2-7; 7 bases map to TRBD1. The CDR3 totals 15 residues. V lost 5 bases, J lost 4 bases, and 11 bases stayed unmatched. The germline gives CDR1 SGHTA, CDR2 FQGNSA. The chain's CDR3 is CASSQTGQTIYEQYF. As DNA, the CDR3 is TGTGCCAGCAGCCAAACGGGACAGACTATATACGAGCAGTACTTC.

This clonotype was observed at least ten times. The V call is TRBV2, the J call TRBJ2-6, with 7 bases fitting TRBD1. Trimming at V came to 8 bases and at J to 0 bases, leaving 7 bases not matched to a gene. Germline V CDR1 and CDR2: SNHLY, FYNNEI. This CDR3 is built from 16 residues. CDR3: CASLGTVPSGANVLTF. In nucleotides, the CDR3 is TGTGCCAGCTTGGGGACAGTTCCCTCTGGGGCCAACGTCCTGACTTTC.

This clonotype was observed at least ten times. The rearrangement uses TRBV28 and TRBJ1-6, with TRBD1 matching 8 bases. This CDR3 region has 14 residues. Germline values: CDR1 MDHEN, CDR2 SYDVKM. The V segment lost 4 bases and the J segment 10 bases; nucleotides outside the gene matches: 6. This chain's CDR3 is CASSWTGTESPLHF. The CDR3, as DNA: TGTGCCAGCAGTTGGACAGGGACGGAATCACCCCTCCACTTT.

This clonotype was observed at least ten times. This chain connects TRBV7-3 to TRBJ1-5, with D tentatively TRBD1 (6 bases). CDR3 length equals 13 residues. V gave up 4 bases and J gave up 5 bases, with 9 bases separating them. The germline V gene has CDR1 SGHTA and CDR2 FQGTGA. The CDR3 is CASSSTGDQPQHF. The DNA for the CDR3 is TGTGCCAGCAGCTCGACAGGTGATCAGCCCCAGCATTTT.

This clonotype was detected a few times. The V call is TRBV10-1, the J call TRBJ1-1; weak D call: TRBD1 (5 bases). The V and J ends lost 6 bases and 3 bases respectively, with 14 bases between them. Germline V gene lookup returns CDR1 WNHNN and CDR2 SYGVQD (reference sequence). The CDR3 has 14 residues. This chain's CDR3 is CASSPVGQHTEAFF. The DNA of the CDR3 is TGCGCCAGCAGCCCCGTGGGGCAGCACACTGAAGCTTTCTTT.

This clonotype has ten or more counts. The V call is TRBV6-1, the J call TRBJ2-3; 7 bases line up with TRBD2. The V segment lost 6 bases and the J segment 2 bases; nucleotides outside the gene matches: 8. The CDR3 is made up of 15 amino acids. Germline V lookup: CDR1 MNHNS, CDR2 SASEGT. The CDR3: CASRAGRAPTDTQYF. As DNA, the CDR3 is TGTGCCAGCAGAGCGGGACGGGCACCCACAGATACGCAGTATTTT.

The chain recombines TRBV29-1 with TRBJ2-3; 8 bases match TRBD2. V shed 5 bases and J 4 bases; nucleotides not matched to a gene: 11. Germline-derived CDR1 and CDR2 are SQVTM and ANQGSEA. This CDR3 is 15 amino acids long. CDR3 in amino acids: CSVSLGSSGSDTQYF. CDR3 nucleotides: TGCAGCGTTTCCTTAGGGTCTAGCGGGTCAGATACGCAGTATTTT.

This clonotype was observed a few times. This rearrangement joins TRBV7-2 to TRBJ1-5, with 7 positions matching TRBD1. J gave up 9 bases and V 2 bases, and 4 bases lay outside the gene matches. The CDR3 length is 13 residues. Germline CDR1 and CDR2: SGHTA and FQGNSA. The CDR3: CASSLKGAGPQHF. CDR3 coding DNA: TGTGCCAGCAGCTTAAAGGGGGCAGGGCCCCAGCATTTT.

The chain joins TRBV5-4 to TRBJ2-7; TRBD2 agrees at 7 bases. This CDR3 is built from 16 residues. The junction had 12 bases not matched to a gene; V was cut back by 4 bases and J by 2 bases. Germline lookup yields CDR1 SGHNT and CDR2 YYREEE (reference sequence). CDR3 DNA sequence: TGTGCCAGCAGCCCGATCGGCCCTAGCGGCACCTACGAGCAGTACTTC. Protein: CASSPIGPSGTYEQYF.

The CDR3 bases are TGTGCCAGCACCCAGACTGACCCCAATGAGCAGTTCTTC. Its translation is CASTQTDPNEQFF. This sequence joins TRBV6-2 or TRBV6-3 and TRBJ2-1; D remains unclear. V lost 7 bases to trimming and J lost 6 bases, with 13 bases between them. This CDR3 is 13 amino acids long. Germline CDR1 MNHEY, CDR2 SVGEGT.

The table lists this clonotype with many counts. The chain is built from TRBV7-7 and TRBJ2-2, with TRBD1 identical over 9 bases. The CDR3 is 16 residues long. V lost 4 bases and J lost 5; bases outside the gene matches: 8. Germline values: CDR1 SSHAT, CDR2 FNYEAQ (reference sequence). The CDR3 DNA follows: TGTGCCAGCAGCTCACGGGGACAGGGCTTGACCGGGGAGCTGTTTTTT. It encodes CASSSRGQGLTGELFF.

This clonotype was observed many times. The chain couples TRBV28 to TRBJ1-1; D possibly corresponds to TRBD1 (5 bases). The CDR3 has 15 residues. Trimming removed 5 bases at V and 2 bases at J, with 15 bases between. Germline CDR1 MDHEN, CDR2 SYDVKM. The DNA for the CDR3 is TGTGCCAGCAGTCCCCAGAAGGGACCCAACACTGAAGCTTTCTTT. This sequence encodes CASSPQKGPNTEAFF.

The chain carries TRBV7-6 and TRBJ1-1; 11 bases match TRBD1. J lost 8 bases, V lost 5 bases, and 7 bases had no gene match. This CDR3 comprises 14 residues. The V gene's germline CDR1 is SGHVS and CDR2 FNYEAQ. In DNA, the CDR3 is TGTGCCAGCAGCCCGGACAGGGGGCCGAGCGAAGCTTTCTTT. This codes for CASSPDRGPSEAFF.